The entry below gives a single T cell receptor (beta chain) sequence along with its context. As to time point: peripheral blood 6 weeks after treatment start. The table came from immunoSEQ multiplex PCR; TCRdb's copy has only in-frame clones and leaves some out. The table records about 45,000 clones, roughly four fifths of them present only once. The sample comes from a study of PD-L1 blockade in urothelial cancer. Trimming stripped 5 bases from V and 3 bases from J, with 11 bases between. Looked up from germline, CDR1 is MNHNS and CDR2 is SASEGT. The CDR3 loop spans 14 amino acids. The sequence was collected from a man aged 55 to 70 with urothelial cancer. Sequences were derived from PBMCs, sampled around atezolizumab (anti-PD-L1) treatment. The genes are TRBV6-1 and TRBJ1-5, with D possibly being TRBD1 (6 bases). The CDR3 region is CASSQGQNNQPQHF. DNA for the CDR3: TGTGCCAGCAGTCAGGGGCAGAACAATCAGCCCCAGCATTTT.